Below are 10 T cell receptor beta chains sequenced from a single sample in a study of T cells in Graves' hyperthyroidism and ophthalmopathy. Amplification of TCR beta CDR3 regions was performed using RNA transcripts as template. A set of HTBI primers served as the primers for a first-round RT-PCR of the TCR CDR3. In TCRdb, the multiplex PCR reads were re-called with MiXCR into one record per CDR3 protein. This table holds nearly 600,000 distinct CDR3 sequences, roughly 13% found once. The sequenced sample consisted of blood. The receptors here all came from a woman in her twenties or thirties with Graves' hyperthyroidism that later progressed to Graves' ophthalmopathy.

This clonotype was seen repeatedly, ten times or more. The chain has TRBV5-6 and TRBJ1-1; tentative D call: TRBD1 (5 bases). The CDR3 runs to 14 residues. Germline lookup yields CDR1 SGHDT and CDR2 YYEEEE. Trimming took 1 base from V and 5 from J, leaving 12 bases between them. The CDR3 here is CASSLSRGLTEAFF. DNA for the CDR3: TGTGCCAGCAGCTTGTCTAGGGGTCTTACTGAAGCTTTCTTT.

This clonotype was recorded at least ten times. The J gene is TRBJ2-2, the V gene TRBV19, with TRBD2 matching over 8 bases. After removal of 6 bases from V and 2 bases from J, the junction contained 8 bases not matched to a gene. The CDR3 sequence is 16 residues long. Germline CDR1 is LNHDA and CDR2 is SQIVND (reference sequence). DNA for the CDR3: TGTGCCAGTAGCCCCCTGGCGGGGGGTAACACCGGGGAGCTGTTTTTT. Translated: CASSPLAGGNTGELFF.

This chain joins TRBV9 and TRBJ2-1; D is perhaps TRBD2 (5 bases). The germline gives CDR1 SGDLS, CDR2 YYNGEE. V lost 0 bases to trimming and J lost 13 bases, with 17 bases between them. This CDR3 has 14 amino acids. CDR3 sequence (DNA): TGTGCCAGCAGCGTAGCCCCAGCGGCAGGACCACAGTTCTTC. This codes for CASSVAPAAGPQFF.

This clonotype came up many times. J is TRBJ2-7 and V is TRBV5-8, with TRBD1 as a possible D gene (6 bases). Trimming cost V 4 bases and J 5 bases, with 19 bases left between them. The CDR3 is 15 residues long. Germline V gene lookup returns CDR1 SGHTS and CDR2 YDEGEE. The CDR3: CASSRQQGWEHEQYF. DNA of the CDR3: TGTGCCAGCAGCCGTCAACAGGGTTGGGAACACGAGCAGTACTTC.

This clonotype turned up a few times. The chain joins TRBV2 to TRBJ2-3; D may be TRBD1 or TRBD2 (7 bases each). Germline CDR1 is SNHLY and CDR2 is FYNNEI. The CDR3 covers 15 residues. Deletions cut 6 bases from V and 5 bases from J, with 18 bases between. The CDR3 sequence: CASRRQGGIGDTQYF. The CDR3 DNA reads TGTGCCAGCAGGAGACAGGGAGGGATAGGAGATACGCAGTATTTT. Full variable domain (outside the CDR3, taken from reference TRBV2 and TRBJ2-3): EPEVTQTPSHQVTQMGQEVILRCVPISNHLYFYWYRQILGQKVEFLVSFYNNEISEKSEIFDDQFSVERPDGSNFTLKIRSTKLEDSAMYFCASRRQGGIGDTQYFGPGTRLTVL.

This clonotype has a count of ten or more. V usage is TRBV6-1 and J usage is TRBJ1-2; 8 nucleotides agree with TRBD1. Trimming took 3 bases from V and 4 from J; bases not matched to a gene: 4. Germline V gene lookup returns CDR1 MNHNS and CDR2 SASEGT. This CDR3 region has 14 residues. The CDR3 sequence: CASSDWTGPYGYTF. The CDR3, as DNA: TGTGCCAGCAGTGACTGGACAGGGCCCTATGGCTACACCTTC.

This clonotype was picked up a small number of times. The CDR3 is CASSLEGTESYNSPLHF. The CDR3 nucleotides read TGTGCCAGCAGTTTGGAAGGGACGGAGTCCTATAATTCACCCCTCCACTTT. The chain links TRBV27 to TRBJ1-6, with a tentative D call TRBD1 (5 bases). This CDR3 is built from 17 residues. Trimming cost V 3 bases and J 1 base, with 13 bases left between them. From germline, CDR1 is MNHEY and CDR2 SMNVEV (reference sequence).

This clonotype was counted many times. The rearrangement links TRBV29-1 to TRBJ1-1, with TRBD1 as a possible D gene (5 bases). CDR1 and CDR2 from the germline V gene are SQVTM and ANQGSEA. The length of the CDR3 is 10 residues. Deletions cut 4 bases from V and 11 bases from J, with 11 bases between. The CDR3 nucleotides read TGCAGCGTTGCCAGGGAGAGGGCTTTCTTT. Translating it yields CSVARERAFF.

J is TRBJ2-3 and V is TRBV18, with 14 positions matching TRBD2. The CDR3 extends over 16 amino acids. J lost 6 bases, V lost 3 bases, and 5 bases had no gene match. Germline V CDR1 and CDR2: KGHSH, LQKENI. The CDR3 here is CASSPGTSGREDTQYF. The DNA for the CDR3 is TGTGCCAGCTCACCGGGGACTAGCGGGAGAGAGGATACGCAGTATTTT.

This clonotype was seen a handful of times. The rearrangement links TRBV30 to TRBJ2-5; tentative D call: TRBD2 (6 bases). The CDR3 runs to 15 residues. The germline gives CDR1 GTSNPN, CDR2 SVGIG (reference sequence). The V end lost 2 bases, the J end lost 2 bases, and 15 bases lay between the germline ends. The CDR3, as DNA: TGTGCCTGGAGTCCTGGGCTTGCGGGACAAGAGACCCAGTACTTC. Translation: CAWSPGLAGQETQYF.